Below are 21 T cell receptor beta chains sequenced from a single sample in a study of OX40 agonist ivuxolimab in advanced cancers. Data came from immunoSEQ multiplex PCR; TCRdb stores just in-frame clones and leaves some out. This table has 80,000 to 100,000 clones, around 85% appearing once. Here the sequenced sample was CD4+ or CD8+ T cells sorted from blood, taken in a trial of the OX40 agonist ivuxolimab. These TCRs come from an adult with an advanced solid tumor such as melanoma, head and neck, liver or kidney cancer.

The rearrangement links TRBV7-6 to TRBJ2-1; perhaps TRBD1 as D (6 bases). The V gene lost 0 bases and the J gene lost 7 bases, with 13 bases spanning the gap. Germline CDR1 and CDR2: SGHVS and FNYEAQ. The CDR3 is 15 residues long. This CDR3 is CASSLAWGRGNEQFF. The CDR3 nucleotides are TGTGCCAGCAGCTTAGCATGGGGAAGGGGGAATGAGCAGTTCTTC.

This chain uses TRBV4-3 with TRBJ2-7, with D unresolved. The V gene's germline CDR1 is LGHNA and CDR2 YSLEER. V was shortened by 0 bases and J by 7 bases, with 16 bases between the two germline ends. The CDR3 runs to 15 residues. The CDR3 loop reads CASSQEGPSAGEQYF. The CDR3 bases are TGCGCCAGCAGCCAAGAAGGGCCCTCTGCTGGAGAGCAGTACTTC.

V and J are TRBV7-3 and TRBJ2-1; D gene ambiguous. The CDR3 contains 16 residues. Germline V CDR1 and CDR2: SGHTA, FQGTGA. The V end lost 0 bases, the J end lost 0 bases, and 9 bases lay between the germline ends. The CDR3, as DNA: TGTGCCAGCAGCTTAACCGGGTCGGCCTCCTACAATGAGCAGTTCTTC. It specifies CASSLTGSASYNEQFF.

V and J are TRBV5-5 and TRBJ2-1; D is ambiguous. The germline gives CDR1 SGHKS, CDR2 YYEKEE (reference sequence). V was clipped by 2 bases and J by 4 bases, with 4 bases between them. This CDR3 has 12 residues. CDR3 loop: CASSFNYNEQFF. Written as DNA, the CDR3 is TGTGCCAGCAGCTTTAATTACAATGAGCAGTTCTTC.

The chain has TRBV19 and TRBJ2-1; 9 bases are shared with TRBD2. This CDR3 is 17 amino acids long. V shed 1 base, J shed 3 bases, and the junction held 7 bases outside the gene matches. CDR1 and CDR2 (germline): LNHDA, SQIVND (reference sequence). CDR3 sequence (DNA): TGTGCCAGTAGTATAGTCAGCGGGAGGAGGGTCTACAATGAGCAGTTCTTC. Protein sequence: CASSIVSGRRVYNEQFF.

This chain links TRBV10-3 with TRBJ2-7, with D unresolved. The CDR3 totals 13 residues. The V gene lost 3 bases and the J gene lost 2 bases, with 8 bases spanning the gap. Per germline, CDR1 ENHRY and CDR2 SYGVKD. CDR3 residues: CAISENWTYEQYF. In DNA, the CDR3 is TGTGCCATCAGTGAAAACTGGACCTACGAGCAGTACTTC.

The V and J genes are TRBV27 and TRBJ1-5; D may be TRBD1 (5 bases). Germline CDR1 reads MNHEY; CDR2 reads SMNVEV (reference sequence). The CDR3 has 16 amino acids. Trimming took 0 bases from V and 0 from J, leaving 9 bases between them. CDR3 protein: CASSLSGTVSNQPQHF. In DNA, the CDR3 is TGTGCCAGCAGTTTATCGGGGACGGTTAGCAATCAGCCCCAGCATTTT.

This CDR3 is CASTLSRSGELFF. The CDR3 DNA follows: TGTGCCAGCACCCTCTCGAGGAGCGGGGAGCTGTTTTTT. The chain employs TRBV6-1 and TRBJ2-2; D ambiguous. V gave up 7 bases and J gave up 7 bases, with 13 bases separating them. The length of the CDR3 is 13 residues. Germline V gene lookup returns CDR1 MNHNS and CDR2 SASEGT.

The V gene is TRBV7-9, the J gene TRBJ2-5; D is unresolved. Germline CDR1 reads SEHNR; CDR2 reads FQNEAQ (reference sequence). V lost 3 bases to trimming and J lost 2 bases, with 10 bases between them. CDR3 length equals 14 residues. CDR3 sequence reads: CASSFLVGQETQYF. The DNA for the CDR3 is TGTGCCAGCAGCTTTCTAGTAGGGCAAGAGACCCAGTACTTC.

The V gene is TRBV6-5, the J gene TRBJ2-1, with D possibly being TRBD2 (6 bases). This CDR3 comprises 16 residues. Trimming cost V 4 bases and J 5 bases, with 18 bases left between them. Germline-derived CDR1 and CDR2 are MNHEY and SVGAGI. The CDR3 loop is CASSSWGAGFDNEQFF. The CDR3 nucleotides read TGTGCCAGCAGTTCCTGGGGAGCGGGTTTTGACAATGAGCAGTTCTTC.

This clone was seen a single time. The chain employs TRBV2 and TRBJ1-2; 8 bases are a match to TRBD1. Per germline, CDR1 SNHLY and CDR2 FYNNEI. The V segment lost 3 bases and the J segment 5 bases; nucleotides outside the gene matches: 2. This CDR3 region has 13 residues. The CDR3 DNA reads TGTGCCAGCAGTGATTGGACAGGGTATGGCTACACCTTC. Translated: CASSDWTGYGYTF.

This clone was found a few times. CDR3 nucleotides: TGTGCCAGCAGCCCCCCACGGGGGATGGCCAAAAACATTCAGTACTTC. Translating it yields CASSPPRGMAKNIQYF. The chain has TRBV9 and TRBJ2-4; possibly TRBD2 for D (6 bases). Trimming shortened V by 4 bases and J by 1 base, and 15 bases separated the two germline ends. CDR1 is SGDLS and CDR2 is YYNGEE in the germline V gene. The CDR3 runs to 16 residues.

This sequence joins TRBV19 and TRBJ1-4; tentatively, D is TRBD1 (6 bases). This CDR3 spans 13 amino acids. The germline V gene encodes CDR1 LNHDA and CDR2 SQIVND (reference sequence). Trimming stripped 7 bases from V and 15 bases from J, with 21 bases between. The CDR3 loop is CASIPRGGPRLFF. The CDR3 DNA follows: TGTGCCAGTATTCCCCGGGGGGGCCCGAGGTTGTTTTTT.

In nucleotides, the CDR3 is TGTGCCACCTTCCGACTAGCGGGACCCCAAGAGACCCAGTACTTC. Translated: CATFRLAGPQETQYF. V and J are TRBV6-1 and TRBJ2-5; 11 nucleotides line up with TRBD2. CDR1 is MNHNS, CDR2 SASEGT, per germline. The V gene end was trimmed by 10 bases and the J gene end by 1 base; junction bases not matched to a gene: 8. The CDR3 is made up of 15 amino acids.

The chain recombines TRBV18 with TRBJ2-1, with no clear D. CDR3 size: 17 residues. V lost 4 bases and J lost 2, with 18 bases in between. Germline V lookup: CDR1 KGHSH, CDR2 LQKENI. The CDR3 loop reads CASSLSGQRRTYNEQFF. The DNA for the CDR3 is TGTGCCAGCTCACTGTCCGGGCAGCGCCGTACCTACAATGAGCAGTTCTTC.

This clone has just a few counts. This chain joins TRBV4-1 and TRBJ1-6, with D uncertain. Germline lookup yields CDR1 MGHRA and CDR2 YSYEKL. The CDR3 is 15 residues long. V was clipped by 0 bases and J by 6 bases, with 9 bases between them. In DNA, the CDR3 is TGCGCCAGCAGCCAAGAGGGAGGTGGTAATTCACCCCTCCACTTT. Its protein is CASSQEGGGNSPLHF.

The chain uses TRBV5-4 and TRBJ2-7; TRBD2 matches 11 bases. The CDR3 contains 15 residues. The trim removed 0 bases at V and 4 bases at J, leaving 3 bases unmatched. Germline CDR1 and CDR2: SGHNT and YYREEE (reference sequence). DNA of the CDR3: TGTGCCAGCAGCTTGGTGACTAGCGGGGCTTACGAGCAGTACTTC. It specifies CASSLVTSGAYEQYF.

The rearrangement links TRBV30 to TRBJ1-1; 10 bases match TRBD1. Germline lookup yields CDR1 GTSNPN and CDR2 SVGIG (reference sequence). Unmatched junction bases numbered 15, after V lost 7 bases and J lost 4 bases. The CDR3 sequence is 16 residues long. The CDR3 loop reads CAFLPGQGLVGTEAFF. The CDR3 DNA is TGTGCCTTTCTCCCGGGACAGGGGTTAGTCGGCACTGAAGCTTTCTTT.

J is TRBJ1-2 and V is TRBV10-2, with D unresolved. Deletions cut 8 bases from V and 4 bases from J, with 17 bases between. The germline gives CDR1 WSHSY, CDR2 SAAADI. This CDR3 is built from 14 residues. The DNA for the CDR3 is TGCGCCAGCGCGGAGTGGCGATCAACCTATGGCTACACCTTC. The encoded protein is CASAEWRSTYGYTF.

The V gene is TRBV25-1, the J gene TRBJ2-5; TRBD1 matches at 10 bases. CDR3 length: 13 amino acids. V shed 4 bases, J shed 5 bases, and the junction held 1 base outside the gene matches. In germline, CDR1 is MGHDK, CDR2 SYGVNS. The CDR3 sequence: CASSGDRGETQYF. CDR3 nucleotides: TGTGCCAGCAGTGGGGACAGGGGTGAGACCCAGTACTTC.

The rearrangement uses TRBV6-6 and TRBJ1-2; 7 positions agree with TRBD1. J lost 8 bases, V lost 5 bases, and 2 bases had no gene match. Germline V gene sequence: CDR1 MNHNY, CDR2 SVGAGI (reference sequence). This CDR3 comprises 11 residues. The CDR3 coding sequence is TGTGCCAGCAGTCAACAGGGGGGCTACACCTTC. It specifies CASSQQGGYTF.